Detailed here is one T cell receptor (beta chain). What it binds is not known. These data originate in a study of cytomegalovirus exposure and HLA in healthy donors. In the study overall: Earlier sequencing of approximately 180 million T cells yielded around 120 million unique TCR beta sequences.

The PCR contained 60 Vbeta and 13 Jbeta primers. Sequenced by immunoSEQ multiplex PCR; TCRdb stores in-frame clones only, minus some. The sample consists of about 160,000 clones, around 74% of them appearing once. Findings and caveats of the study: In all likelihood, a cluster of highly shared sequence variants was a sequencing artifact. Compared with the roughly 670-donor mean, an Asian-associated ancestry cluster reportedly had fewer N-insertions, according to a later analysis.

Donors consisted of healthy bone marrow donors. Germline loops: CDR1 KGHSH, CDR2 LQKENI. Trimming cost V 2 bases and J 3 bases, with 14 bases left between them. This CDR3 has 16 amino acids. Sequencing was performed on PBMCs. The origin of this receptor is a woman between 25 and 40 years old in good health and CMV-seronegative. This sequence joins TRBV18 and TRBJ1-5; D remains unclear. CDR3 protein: CASSPMGQDLNQPQHF. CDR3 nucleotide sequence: TGTGCCAGCTCACCAATGGGTCAGGATCTCAATCAGCCCCAGCATTTT.